In this sample, the clone carrying this T cell receptor beta chain turned up a few times. TCRdb reprocessed the RT-PCR reads via MiXCR and lists one record per CDR3 protein. The sample includes 450,000 to 500,000 distinct CDR3 sequences, roughly 9.7% of them seen just once. The data were obtained in a study of response to subunit inactivated influenza vaccine. The CDR3 runs 15 residues. CDR1 and CDR2 (germline): SNHLY, FYNNEI. V was cut by 3 bases and J by 6 bases, with 17 bases left in between. This material consisted of PBMCs from blood, taken about 6 weeks after vaccination. The TCR was taken from a man aged 45-60 years who received an inactivated influenza vaccine. The rearrangement links TRBV2 to TRBJ1-1, with a possible D match to TRBD1 (6 bases). The CDR3 sequence is CASSESQVGAPEAFF. The CDR3, as DNA: TGTGCCAGCAGTGAGAGTCAGGTGGGGGCGCCTGAAGCTTTCTTT. The whole variable domain, filled in from reference TRBV2 and TRBJ1-1, reads EPEVTQTPSHQVTQMGQEVILRCVPISNHLYFYWYRQILGQKVEFLVSFYNNEISEKSEIFDDQFSVERPDGSNFTLKIRSTKLEDSAMYFCASSESQVGAPEAFFGQGTRLTVV.